This T cell receptor (beta chain) came from a study of cytomegalovirus exposure and HLA in healthy donors. Whole-study context: In a later analysis, the roughly 120 validation repertoires were reported to have used the same platform as the 600 to 800 first-cohort repertoires. Notes on the study in general: Specificity for CMV antigens was confirmed in vitro for a few of the CMV-associated chains. The study recorded about 160 TCR beta chains that were cytomegalovirus-associated.

Assay used: immunoSEQ multiplex PCR; TCRdb lists only in-frame clones, some missing. The profile shows about 98,000 clones, about 83% of them singletons. For this clone: Antigen unknown.

The germline gives CDR1 ENHRY, CDR2 SYGVKD. J lost 0 bases, V lost 6 bases, and 3 bases had no gene match. This CDR3 has 14 amino acids. The validation cohort, a group of roughly 120 subjects, included the donors and was separate from the roughly 720-subject first cohort. What was sequenced was PBMCs. The clonotype originates from a woman between 25 and 40 years old in good health and CMV-seronegative. The rearrangement uses TRBV10-3 and TRBJ1-1; TRBD1 aligns across 8 bases. The CDR3 spells CAIRSGQVNTEAFF. For the CDR3, the DNA is TGTGCCATCAGATCGGGACAGGTGAACACTGAAGCTTTCTTT.